These 8 T cell receptor beta chains were sequenced from one sample in a study of blood T cell repertoires in COVID-19. Using immunoSEQ multiplex PCR, the repertoire was profiled, and TCRdb retains in-frame clones only, with some absent. The sample carries roughly 150,000 clones, more than 75% recorded once. Specimen: peripheral blood. All receptors derive from a man in his fifties or sixties with active or convalescent COVID-19.

The chain couples TRBV9 to TRBJ2-5; D may be TRBD2 (6 bases). The germline gives CDR1 SGDLS, CDR2 YYNGEE. This CDR3 is 14 amino acids long. The germline V and J ends were trimmed by 0 bases and 4 bases, with 10 bases remaining between them. The chain's CDR3 is CASSVGQGGETQYF. The CDR3 region has the DNA TGTGCCAGCAGCGTAGGGCAGGGAGGAGAGACCCAGTACTTC.

J is TRBJ2-5 and V is TRBV3-1 (or the pseudogene TRBV3-2); D is ambiguous. Trimming cost V 4 bases and J 5 bases, with 11 bases left between them. The CDR3 contains 13 residues. Germline assignment: CDR1 LGHDT and CDR2 YNNKEL (reference sequence). The CDR3 DNA sequence: TGTGCCAGCAGCCCTACGTCCGGGGAGACCCAGTACTTC. It translates to CASSPTSGETQYF.

The V call is TRBV3-1 (or the pseudogene TRBV3-2), the J call TRBJ1-6, with D unclear. Looked up from germline, CDR1 is LGHDT and CDR2 is YNNKEL (reference sequence). The CDR3 is made up of 14 amino acids. V was cut by 1 base and J by 3 bases, with 4 bases left in between. In nucleotides, the CDR3 is TGTGCCAGCAGCCAAGTCCGCTATAATTCACCCCTCCACTTT. This codes for CASSQVRYNSPLHF.

V usage is TRBV3-1 (or the pseudogene TRBV3-2) and J usage is TRBJ2-7; TRBD2 might be the D (8 bases). CDR3 length: 15 amino acids. Germline V gene data show CDR1 as LGHDT and CDR2 as YNNKEL (reference sequence). Trimming left V 1 base short and J 3 bases short, with 13 bases between. CDR3 sequence reads: CASSQGSGTVYEQYF. The CDR3 DNA follows: TGTGCCAGCAGCCAAGGTAGCGGGACAGTCTACGAGCAGTACTTC.

This clone was picked up one time. This chain links TRBV19 with TRBJ1-2; TRBD1 matches at 9 bases. Germline V gives CDR1 LNHDA, CDR2 SQIVND (reference sequence). V lost 7 bases and J lost 8; bases outside the gene matches: 11. This CDR3 comprises 14 residues. In nucleotides, the CDR3 is TGTGCCAGTACCTGGGACAGGGCGTCTCGGGGCTACACCTTC. Its translation is CASTWDRASRGYTF.

This chain uses TRBV7-8 with TRBJ1-1; 9 bases agree with TRBD1. The germline V gene encodes CDR1 SGHVS and CDR2 FQNEAQ. V lost 0 bases, J lost 1 base, and 0 bases stayed unmatched. This CDR3 has 15 residues. The CDR3 DNA reads as TGTGCCAGCAGCTTAGCGGGACAGGGGAACACTGAAGCTTTCTTT. Translating it yields CASSLAGQGNTEAFF.

J is TRBJ1-2 and V is TRBV29-1; 7 bases line up with TRBD1. CDR1 and CDR2 (germline): SQVTM, ANQGSEA. V shed 7 bases and J 3 bases; nucleotides not matched to a gene: 5. The CDR3 runs to 12 residues. The CDR3 reads CSAGTVDYGYTF. CDR3 DNA: TGCAGCGCCGGGACAGTTGACTATGGCTACACCTTC.

The J gene is TRBJ1-5, the V gene TRBV2; unclear D gene. The CDR3 is 15 residues long. The germline CDR1 and CDR2 sequences are SNHLY and FYNNEI. The V end was cut by 7 bases, the J end by 6 bases, with 19 bases between. CDR3 in amino acids: CASTPDEPGGQPQHF. The CDR3 bases are TGTGCCAGCACCCCCGATGAGCCCGGCGGTCAGCCCCAGCATTTT.